This T cell receptor (beta chain) was sequenced in a study of blood T cell repertoires in COVID-19. Germline V gene data show CDR1 as SGHTA and CDR2 as FQGTGA. V gave up 3 bases and J gave up 9 bases, with 12 bases separating them. CDR3 length: 13 residues. Enrolled through a virtual design, the participants were between about 18 and 100 years of age and came from some 26 US areas. Measured with immunoSEQ multiplex PCR; TCRdb has only the in-frame clones, and not every one. This sample yields 130,000 to 150,000 clones, of which approximately 86% are seen a single time; about 6.1% belongs to the top ten.

This TCR was sampled from a woman between 35 and 50 years old who had recovered from COVID-19. Material for sequencing was PBMCs or T cells enriched from blood (not recorded which). The gene calls are TRBV7-3 and TRBJ2-1; D is uncertain. The CDR3 sequence: CASSFGTLGEQFF. In nucleotides, the CDR3 is TGTGCCAGCAGCTTCGGTACCCTTGGTGAGCAGTTCTTC.